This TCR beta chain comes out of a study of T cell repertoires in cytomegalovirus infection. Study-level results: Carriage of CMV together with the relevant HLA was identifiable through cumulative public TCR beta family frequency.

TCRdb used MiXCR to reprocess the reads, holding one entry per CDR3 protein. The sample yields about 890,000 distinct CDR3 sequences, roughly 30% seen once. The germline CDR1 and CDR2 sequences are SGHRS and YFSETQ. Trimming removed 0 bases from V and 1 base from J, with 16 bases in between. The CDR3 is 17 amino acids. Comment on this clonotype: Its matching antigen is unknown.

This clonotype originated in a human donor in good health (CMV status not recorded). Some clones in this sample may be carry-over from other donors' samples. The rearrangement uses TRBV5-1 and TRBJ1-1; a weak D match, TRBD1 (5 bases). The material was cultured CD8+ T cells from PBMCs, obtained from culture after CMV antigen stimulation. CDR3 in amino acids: CASSLDKRGRENTEAFF. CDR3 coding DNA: TGCGCCAGCAGCTTGGATAAGAGGGGCAGGGAGAACACTGAAGCTTTCTTT.